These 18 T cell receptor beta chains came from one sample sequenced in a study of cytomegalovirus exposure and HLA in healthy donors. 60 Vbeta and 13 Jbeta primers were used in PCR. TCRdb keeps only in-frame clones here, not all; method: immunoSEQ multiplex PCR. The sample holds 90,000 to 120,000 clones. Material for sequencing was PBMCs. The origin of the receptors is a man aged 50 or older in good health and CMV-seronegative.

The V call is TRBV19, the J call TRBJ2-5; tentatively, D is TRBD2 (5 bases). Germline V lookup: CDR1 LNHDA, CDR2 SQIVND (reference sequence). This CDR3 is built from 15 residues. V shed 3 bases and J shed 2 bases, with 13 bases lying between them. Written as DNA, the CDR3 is TGTGCCAGTAGTATCTCTTCGAGCGGACAAGAGACCCAGTACTTC. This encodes CASSISSSGQETQYF.

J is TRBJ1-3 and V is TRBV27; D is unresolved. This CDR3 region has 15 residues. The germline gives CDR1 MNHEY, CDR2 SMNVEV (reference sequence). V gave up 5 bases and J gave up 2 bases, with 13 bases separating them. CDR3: CASSPLAYPGNTIYF. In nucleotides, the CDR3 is TGTGCCAGCAGTCCCCTAGCGTACCCTGGAAACACCATATATTTT.

CDR3 sequence reads: CASSLTGGRTEAFF. The CDR3 DNA is TGTGCCAGCAGCTTAACAGGGGGGAGGACTGAAGCTTTCTTT. The gene calls are TRBV7-9 and TRBJ1-1, with 8 bases that match TRBD1. CDR1 is SEHNR and CDR2 is FQNEAQ in the germline V gene (reference sequence). This CDR3 contains 14 residues. Trimming at V came to 2 bases and at J to 5 bases, leaving 4 bases not matched to a gene.

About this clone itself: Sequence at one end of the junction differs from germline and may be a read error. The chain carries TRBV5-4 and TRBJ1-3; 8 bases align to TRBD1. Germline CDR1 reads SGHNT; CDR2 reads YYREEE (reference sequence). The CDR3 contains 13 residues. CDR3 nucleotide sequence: TGTGCCAGCAGCAAGGGGACAGGCCTCTCTTGGTACTTT. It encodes CASSKGTGLSWYF.

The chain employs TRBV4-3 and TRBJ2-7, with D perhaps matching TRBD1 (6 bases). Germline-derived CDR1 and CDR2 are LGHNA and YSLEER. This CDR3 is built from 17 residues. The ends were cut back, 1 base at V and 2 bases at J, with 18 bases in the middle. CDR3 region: CASSQVPLHRVAYEQYF. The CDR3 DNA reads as TGCGCCAGCAGCCAAGTTCCCCTCCACAGGGTTGCCTACGAGCAGTACTTC.

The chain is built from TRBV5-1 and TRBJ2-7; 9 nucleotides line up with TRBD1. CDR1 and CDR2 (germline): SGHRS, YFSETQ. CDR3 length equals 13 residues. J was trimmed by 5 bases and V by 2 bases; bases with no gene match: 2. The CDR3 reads CASSLQGAHEQYF. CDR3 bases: TGCGCCAGCAGCTTACAGGGGGCCCACGAGCAGTACTTC.

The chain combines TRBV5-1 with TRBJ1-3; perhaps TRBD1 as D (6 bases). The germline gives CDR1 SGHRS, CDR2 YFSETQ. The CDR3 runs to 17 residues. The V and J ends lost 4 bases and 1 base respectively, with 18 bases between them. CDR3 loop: CASSPRQGRTSGNTIYF. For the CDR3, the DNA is TGCGCCAGCAGCCCCCGGCAGGGGAGAACTTCTGGAAACACCATATATTTT. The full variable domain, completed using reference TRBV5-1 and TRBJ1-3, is KAGVTQTPRYLIKTRGQQVTLSCSPISGHRSVSWYQQTPGQGLQFLFEYFSETQRNKGNFPGRFSGRQFSNSRSEMNVSTLELGDSALYLCASSPRQGRTSGNTIYFGEGSWLTVV.

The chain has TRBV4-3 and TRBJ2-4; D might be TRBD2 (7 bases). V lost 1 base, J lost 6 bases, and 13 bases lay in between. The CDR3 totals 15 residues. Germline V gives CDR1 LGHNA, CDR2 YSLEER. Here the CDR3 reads CASSQGGGGGNIQYF. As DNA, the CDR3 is TGCGCCAGCAGCCAAGGGGGAGGGGGGGGAAACATTCAGTACTTC.

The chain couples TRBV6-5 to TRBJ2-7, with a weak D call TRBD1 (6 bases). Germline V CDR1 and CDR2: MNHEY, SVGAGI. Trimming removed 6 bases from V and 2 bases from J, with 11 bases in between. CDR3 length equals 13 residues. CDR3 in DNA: TGTGCCAGCAGCCTACAGGGCGCCTACGAGCAGTACTTC. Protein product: CASSLQGAYEQYF.

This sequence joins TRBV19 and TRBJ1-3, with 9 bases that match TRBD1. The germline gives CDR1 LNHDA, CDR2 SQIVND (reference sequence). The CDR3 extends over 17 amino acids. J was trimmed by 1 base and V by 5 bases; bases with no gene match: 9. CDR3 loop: CASSVNRGLGSGNTIYF. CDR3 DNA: TGTGCCAGTAGTGTGAACAGGGGGCTGGGGTCTGGAAACACCATATATTTT.

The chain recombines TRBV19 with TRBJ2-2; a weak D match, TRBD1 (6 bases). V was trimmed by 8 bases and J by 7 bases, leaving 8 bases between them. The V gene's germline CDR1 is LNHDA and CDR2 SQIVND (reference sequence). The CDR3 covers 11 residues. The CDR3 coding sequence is TGTGCCAGTGGACAGATCGGGGAGCTGTTTTTT. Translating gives CASGQIGELFF.

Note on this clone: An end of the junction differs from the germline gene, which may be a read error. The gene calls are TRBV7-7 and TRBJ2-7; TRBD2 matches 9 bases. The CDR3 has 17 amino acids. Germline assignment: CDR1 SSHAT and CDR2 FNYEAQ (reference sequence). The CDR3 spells CASSHPTSGLSSYEQYF. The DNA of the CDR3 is TGTGCTAGCAGCCATCCGACTAGCGGATTGAGCTCCTACGAGCAGTACTTC.

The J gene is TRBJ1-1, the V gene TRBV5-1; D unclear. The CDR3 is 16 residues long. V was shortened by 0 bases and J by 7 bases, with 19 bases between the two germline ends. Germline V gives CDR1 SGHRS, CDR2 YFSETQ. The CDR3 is CASSLEGRGPVSEAFF. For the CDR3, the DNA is TGCGCCAGCAGCTTGGAAGGTCGAGGGCCGGTAAGTGAAGCTTTCTTT.

Here the CDR3 DNA reads TGCGCCAGCAGCCTAACTAGCGGCAACACAGATACGCAGTATTTT. As protein: CASSLTSGNTDTQYF. The V gene is TRBV4-3, the J gene TRBJ2-3; TRBD2 matches 8 bases. The V gene's germline CDR1 is LGHNA and CDR2 YSLEER. V was clipped by 4 bases and J by 2 bases; unmatched bases: 5. CDR3 length equals 15 residues.

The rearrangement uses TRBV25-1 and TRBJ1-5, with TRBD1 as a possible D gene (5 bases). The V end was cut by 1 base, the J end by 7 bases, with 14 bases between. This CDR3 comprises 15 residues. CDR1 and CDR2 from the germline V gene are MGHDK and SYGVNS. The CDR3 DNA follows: TGTGCCAGCAGTGAATCCTCCGGGGGAGGCCAGCCCCAGCATTTT. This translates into CASSESSGGGQPQHF.

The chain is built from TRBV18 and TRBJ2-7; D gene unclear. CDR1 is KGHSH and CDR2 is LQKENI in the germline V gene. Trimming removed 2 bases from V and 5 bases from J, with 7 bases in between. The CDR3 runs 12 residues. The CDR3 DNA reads TGTGCCAGCTCACCAGAAAGAGACGAGCAGTACTTC. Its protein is CASSPERDEQYF.

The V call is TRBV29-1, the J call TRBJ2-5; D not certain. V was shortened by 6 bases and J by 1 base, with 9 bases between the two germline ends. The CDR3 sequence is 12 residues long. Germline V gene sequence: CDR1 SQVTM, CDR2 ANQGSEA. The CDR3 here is CSVLGSQETQYF. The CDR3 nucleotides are TGCAGCGTCCTCGGGTCCCAAGAGACCCAGTACTTC.

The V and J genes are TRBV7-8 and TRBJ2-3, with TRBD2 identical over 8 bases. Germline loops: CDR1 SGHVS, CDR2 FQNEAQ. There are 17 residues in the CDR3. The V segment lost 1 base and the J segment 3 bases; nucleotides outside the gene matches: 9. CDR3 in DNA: TGTGCCAGCAGCTTAGGGGGTAGCGGGGAATTTACAGATACGCAGTATTTT. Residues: CASSLGGSGEFTDTQYF.